Listed below are T cell receptor beta chains from one sample, sequenced in a study of blood T cell repertoires in COVID-19. Sequencing was performed with immunoSEQ multiplex PCR; in TCRdb, only in-frame clones are kept and a portion is missing. The sample consists of around 380,000 clones, roughly 80% of them appearing once. Sequencing was done on a sample of peripheral blood. The receptors here all came from a human donor with acute or convalescent COVID-19. The donor label of this sample is uncertain. Both conserved end residues are part of each CDR3. A D gene is named only where the DNA matches it firmly. For some rows the clone size is stated as once, few or many, or as a class when expanded; others skip it.

>TRBV2|TRBJ2-6|-|once
TGTGCCAGCAGTCTCAGGACAGGGGCCAACGTCCTGACTTTC
CASSLRTGANVLTF
>TRBV6-5|TRBJ2-7|TRBD1|-
TGTGCCAGCCGACAGGGAACGTACGAGCAGTACTTC
CASRQGTYEQYF
>TRBV12-3/TRBV12-4|TRBJ1-6|-|-
TGTGCCAGCAGTTTTGAGGGTTCACCCCTCCACTTT
CASSFEGSPLHF
>TRBV5-6|TRBJ2-6|-|-
TGTGCCAGCAGCGCCTACAGGGCTGGGGCCAACGTCCTGACTTTC
CASSAYRAGANVLTF
>TRBV5-1|TRBJ2-1|TRBD2|-
TGCGCCAGCAGCTTGAGTTACAACCGGGGCCGGGGGGGGTTCTTC
CASSLSYNRGRGGFF
>TRBV6-5|TRBJ2-1|TRBD2|-
TGTGCCAGCAATATCTTAACGGGGGGGTACAATGAGCAGTTCTTC
CASNILTGGYNEQFF
>TRBV3-1/TRBV3-2|TRBJ2-5|TRBD2|once
TGTGCCACCTCCCCGACTAGCGGGGGAGCACAGTACTTC
CATSPTSGGAQYF
>TRBV4-1|TRBJ1-5|TRBD1|-
TGCGCCAGCAGCAAAGACAGGGATTATCAGCCCCAGCATTTT
CASSKDRDYQPQHF
>TRBV20-1|TRBJ1-1|-|few
TGCAGGGCGACAAAGAACACTGAAGCTTTCTTT
CRATKNTEAFF
>TRBV19|TRBJ2-3|TRBD2|-
TGTGCCACCCGGAGCGGGGAGGCCCACACAGATACGCAGTATTTT
CATRSGEAHTDTQYF
>TRBV6-1|TRBJ1-2|-|-
TGTGCCAGCAGTGAATATCTGCAGGGCACCATCTATGGCTACACCTTC
CASSEYLQGTIYGYTF
>TRBV12-5|TRBJ1-1|-|-
TGTGCTAGTGGTTTGTACGGGTTCCCTGAAGCTTTCTTT
CASGLYGFPEAFF
>TRBV5-4|TRBJ1-1|-|-
TGTGCCAGCAGCCCGGTCGGCGGGTATTCTTCTTCTGAAGCTTTCTTT
CASSPVGGYSSSEAFF
>TRBV7-9|TRBJ1-3|-|-
TGTGCCAGCAGCACACCGACAGGCCGCTCTGGAAACACCATATATTTT
CASSTPTGRSGNTIYF
>TRBV2|TRBJ2-4|TRBD1|-
TGTGCCAGCAGTTCAATAACAGGGGCCCCTAAAAACATTCAGTACTTC
CASSSITGAPKNIQYF
>TRBV27|TRBJ2-3|-|-
TGTGCCAGCAGTCCCCTGGGGCTAGCAGATACGCAGTATTTT
CASSPLGLADTQYF
>TRBV16|TRBJ1-2|TRBD1|-
TGTGCCAGCAGCCAATCGGGGGACAGGTTGTATGGCTACACCTTC
CASSQSGDRLYGYTF
>TRBV5-1|TRBJ1-3|-|-
TGCGCCAGCAGCCTAACGGACAGCATCTCTGGAAACACCATATATTTT
CASSLTDSISGNTIYF
>TRBV6-5|TRBJ1-1|-|-
TGTGCCAGCAGGTCGACGGAGAGGTTGGTCGCTGAAGCTTTCTTT
CASRSTERLVAEAFF
>TRBV15|TRBJ1-2|TRBD1|few
TGTGCCACCAGCAAGAACAGGGGGGACTATGGCTACACCTTC
CATSKNRGDYGYTF
>TRBV28|TRBJ1-2|-|-
TGTGCCAGCAGTGGTACCAGGGAAAGGTACTATGGCTACACCTTC
CASSGTRERYYGYTF
>TRBV27|TRBJ1-5|-|-
TGTGCCAGCAGTTTGGGGGCAGAAAATCAGCCCCAGCATTTT
CASSLGAENQPQHF